The present entry profiles one TCR beta chain with its context. Other DNA sequences of this sample code for an identical CDR3. These data are taken from a study of blood T cell repertoires in COVID-19. Study-wide background: COVID-19 samples collected from the United States, Italy and Spain covered acute and convalescent phases. T cells, B-cell-depleted T cells, or PBMCs provided the cDNA or gDNA that served as material.

Under the authors' procedure: Estimated nucleated cell counts came from reference gene primer amplification. Libraries were prepared by immunoSEQ multiplex PCR; TCRdb keeps only in-frame clonotypes and omits some of them. V, J and clone size reflect that table, while D and trimming were determined from the DNA. The sample lists about 89,000 clones, roughly 80% occurring once. The germline CDR1 and CDR2 sequences are SGDLS and YYNGEE. The CDR3 loop spans 13 amino acids. V lost 3 bases to trimming and J lost 6 bases, with 9 bases between them. Sequenced material: peripheral blood. The gene calls are TRBV9 and TRBJ2-2; D gene uncertain. The source is a human donor in a cohort sampled during active COVID-19. The DNA of the CDR3 is TGTGCCAGCAGCGCCAGCGTCCCCGGGGAGCTGTTTTTT. It codes for CASSASVPGELFF.